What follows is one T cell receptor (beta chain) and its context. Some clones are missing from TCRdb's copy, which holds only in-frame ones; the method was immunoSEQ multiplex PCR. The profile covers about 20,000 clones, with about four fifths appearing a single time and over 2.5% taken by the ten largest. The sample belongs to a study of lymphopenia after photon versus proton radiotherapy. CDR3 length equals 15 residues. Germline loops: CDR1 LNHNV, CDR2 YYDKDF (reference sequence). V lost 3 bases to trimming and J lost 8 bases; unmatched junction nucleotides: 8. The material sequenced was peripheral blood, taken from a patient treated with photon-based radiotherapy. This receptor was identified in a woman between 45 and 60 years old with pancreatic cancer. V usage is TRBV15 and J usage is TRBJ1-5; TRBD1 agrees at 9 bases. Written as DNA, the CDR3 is TGTGCCACCAGCAGCAGTTACAGGGGGCAAGAGCCCCAGCATTTT. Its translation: CATSSSYRGQEPQHF.